This TCR beta chain was captured by sequencing in a study of blood T cell repertoires in COVID-19. Study details: Whether acute or convalescent, the COVID-19 samples came from the United States, Italy and Spain.

The V end was cut by 5 bases, the J end by 0 bases, with 11 bases between. Germline CDR1 SGHTA, CDR2 FQGTGA. The CDR3 spans 14 residues. As processed by the authors: Reference gene primers were amplified, and this amplification served to estimate nucleated cell counts. The method was immunoSEQ multiplex PCR; TCRdb's version includes in-frame clones alone and lacks a portion of them. V and J calls and clone size are those listed in that table; D and trimming were worked out from the DNA. This sample has about 49,000 clones, with 85% to 90% found just once. The J gene is TRBJ2-7, the V gene TRBV7-3; a weak D match, TRBD1 (5 bases). The sequenced sample was peripheral blood. This clonotype was obtained from a man in his forties or fifties with active COVID-19. The CDR3 bases are TGTGCCAGCAGCCCTGTCCAGGGCTCCTACGAGCAGTACTTC. Amino acid sequence: CASSPVQGSYEQYF. Based on the CDR3 plus reference TRBV7-3 and TRBJ2-7, the full variable domain is GAGVSQTPSNKVTEKGKYVELRCDPISGHTALYWYRQSLGQGPEFLIYFQGTGAADDSGLPNDRFFAVRPEGSVSTLKIQRTERGDSAVYLCASSPVQGSYEQYFGPGTRLTVT.